The 23 T cell receptor beta chains below come from one sample, sequenced in a study of CD8 T cells in Susac syndrome. Random hexamers primed reverse transcription of about 0.5 to 1 ug RNA. MiXCR, applied by TCRdb to the immunoSEQ multiplex PCR reads, yields one record per CDR3 protein. There are 150,000 to 200,000 distinct CDR3 sequences in the sample; roughly 94% occur only once, and about 0.1% lies in the top ten. The specimen was CD4+ T cells from PBMCs. These receptors came from a human donor with Susac syndrome.

The CDR3 DNA reads TGTGCCAGCAGTTTCGATGCGGGGGGCAGAACAGATACGCAGTATTTT. Its translation: CASSFDAGGRTDTQYF. This chain uses TRBV12-3 or TRBV12-4 with TRBJ2-3; 8 positions agree with TRBD2. J was trimmed by 3 bases and V by 3 bases; bases with no gene match: 8. This CDR3 has 16 residues.

The chain employs TRBV14 and TRBJ1-2, with 7 nucleotides matching TRBD1. The germline CDR1 and CDR2 sequences are SGHDN and FVKESK. This CDR3 is 15 amino acids long. Losses at the gene ends were 4 bases for V and 2 bases for J; bases not matched to a gene: 7. CDR3 sequence (DNA): TGTGCCAGCAGCCCAGTGACAGGGTGGAACTATGGCTACACCTTC. Protein sequence: CASSPVTGWNYGYTF.

V and J are TRBV20-1 and TRBJ2-1; D possibly corresponds to TRBD1 (6 bases). Deletions cut 6 bases from V and 12 bases from J, with 21 bases between. Germline V gene lookup returns CDR1 DFQATT and CDR2 SNEGSKA (reference sequence). The CDR3 length is 13 residues. DNA for the CDR3: TGCAGTGCCTGGGGACAATCTGGAAGAGGGCAGTTCTTC. Its translation is CSAWGQSGRGQFF.

This CDR3 reads CASSWTGGTGGYTF. CDR3 DNA sequence: TGTGCCAGCAGCTGGACAGGGGGCACTGGTGGCTACACCTTC. The rearrangement joins TRBV27 to TRBJ1-2, with TRBD1 matching 11 bases. Unmatched junction bases numbered 7, after V lost 6 bases and J lost 7 bases. The CDR3 contains 14 residues. Germline V gene lookup returns CDR1 MNHEY and CDR2 SMNVEV (reference sequence).

The gene calls are TRBV1 and TRBJ2-7; the table calls TRBD1, which could not be checked here. TRBV1 is a documented pseudogene. CDR3 size: 12 residues. The CDR3 DNA follows: TGCACCAGCACCCCCCCTACCTACGAGCAGTACTTC. It encodes CTSTPPTYEQYF.

The chain has TRBV5-4 and TRBJ1-2; possible D gene TRBD1, 5 bases. CDR1 is SGHNT and CDR2 is YYREEE in the germline V gene (reference sequence). V lost 4 bases to trimming and J lost 3 bases, with 19 bases between them. CDR3 size: 16 residues. The CDR3 DNA sequence: TGTGCCAGCAGCCGGGGGGTTCAGGGTATGGACTATGGCTACACCTTC. It specifies CASSRGVQGMDYGYTF.

V and J are TRBV11-2 and TRBJ1-4, with 10 bases identical to TRBD1. The V gene end was trimmed by 2 bases and the J gene end by 8 bases; junction bases not matched to a gene: 8. Germline lookup yields CDR1 SGHAT and CDR2 FQNNGV. This CDR3 comprises 16 residues. The CDR3 DNA reads TGTGCCAGCAGCTTAAGCAGGGGACAGGGGTGGGAAAAACTGTTTTTT. The encoded protein is CASSLSRGQGWEKLFF.

This chain joins TRBV10-3 and TRBJ2-4, with 7 bases fitting TRBD1. V trimming: 4 bases; J trimming: 4 bases; junction bases outside the gene matches: 1. CDR1 and CDR2 (germline): ENHRY, SYGVKD. The CDR3 is 13 amino acids. The CDR3 nucleotides are TGTGCCATCAGTGGGGACAGTAAAAACATTCAGTACTTC. This translates into CAISGDSKNIQYF.

In its sample, this clonotype was seen a few times. The V and J genes are TRBV12-3 or TRBV12-4 and TRBJ1-6, with D uncertain. V was trimmed by 5 bases and J by 8 bases, leaving 10 bases between them. CDR3 length: 13 amino acids. CDR3 protein: CASSPGRDSPLHF. The CDR3 region has the DNA TGTGCCAGCAGTCCAGGCCGTGATTCACCCCTCCACTTT.

The CDR3 reads CASSSRSYEQYF. CDR3 nucleotide sequence: TGTGCCAGCAGTTCTCGGAGTTACGAGCAGTACTTC. The chain carries TRBV27 and TRBJ2-7; no clear D. This CDR3 has 12 amino acids. The V gene's germline CDR1 is MNHEY and CDR2 SMNVEV (reference sequence). The V and J ends lost 4 bases and 4 bases respectively, with 8 bases between them.

CDR3 protein: CASSPSGSGGYTF. Here the CDR3 DNA reads TGTGCCAGCAGCCCCTCAGGGTCCGGTGGCTACACCTTC. V is TRBV5-6 and J is TRBJ1-2; possibly TRBD1 for D (5 bases). The CDR3 runs 13 residues. Trimming pared 4 bases from V and 7 bases from J, leaving 14 bases between. Looked up from germline, CDR1 is SGHDT and CDR2 is YYEEEE.

The V and J genes are TRBV24-1 and TRBJ1-2; no clear D gene. The V gene's germline CDR1 is KGHDR and CDR2 SFDVKD. The V end lost 5 bases, the J end lost 4 bases, and 4 bases lay between the germline ends. There are 11 residues in the CDR3. CDR3 protein: CATSGSYGYTF. For the CDR3, the DNA is TGTGCCACCAGTGGAAGCTATGGCTACACCTTC.

This chain's CDR3 is CASSSTGRGTEAFF. The CDR3 DNA reads TGTGCCAGCAGCTCGACAGGGCGCGGCACTGAAGCTTTCTTT. V gene TRBV5-6 combines with J gene TRBJ1-1; TRBD1 aligns across 7 bases. The CDR3 is 14 residues long. With V trimmed by 3 bases and J by 4 bases, 6 bases remained unmatched. CDR1 and CDR2 (germline): SGHDT, YYEEEE.

The chain carries TRBV6-5 and TRBJ2-1; D gene uncertain. Trimming stripped 0 bases from V and 10 bases from J, with 7 bases between. The CDR3 has 12 amino acids. The germline V gene encodes CDR1 MNHEY and CDR2 SVGAGI. The CDR3 is CASSYSVWEQFF. For the CDR3, the DNA is TGTGCCAGCAGTTACTCAGTTTGGGAGCAGTTCTTC.

The chain employs TRBV18 and TRBJ2-5; D ambiguous. Per germline, CDR1 KGHSH and CDR2 LQKENI. This CDR3 has 15 amino acids. Between the trimmed V and J ends, which lost 1 base and 11 bases, there was a span of 20 bases. The CDR3 sequence is CASSPRAAPLGGQYF. CDR3 DNA: TGTGCCAGCTCACCACGGGCAGCCCCACTTGGCGGTCAGTACTTC.

The J gene is TRBJ2-3, the V gene TRBV7-3; D remains ambiguous. Germline-derived CDR1 and CDR2 are SGHTA and FQGTGA. V was trimmed by 5 bases and J by 3 bases, leaving 12 bases between them. The CDR3 runs 14 residues. CDR3: CASSPGKGTDTQYF. The CDR3 DNA reads as TGTGCCAGCAGCCCGGGCAAGGGAACAGATACGCAGTATTTT.

This clonotype was observed once. DNA for the CDR3: TGTGCCAGCAGTTTAAGCGCGGGGGCCGGGCAGCCCCAGCATTTT. Amino acid sequence: CASSLSAGAGQPQHF. The V call is TRBV12-3 or TRBV12-4, the J call TRBJ1-5, with D perhaps TRBD1 (6 bases). V gave up 2 bases and J gave up 7 bases, with 15 bases separating them. The CDR3 length is 15 residues.

The V call is TRBV28, the J call TRBJ1-1; D not certain. The CDR3 sequence is 13 residues long. The germline V gene has CDR1 MDHEN and CDR2 SYDVKM. Between the trimmed V and J ends, which lost 4 bases and 0 bases, there was a span of 6 bases. The DNA of the CDR3 is TGTGCCAGCAGTTACCTTATGAACACTGAAGCTTTCTTT. Translating it yields CASSYLMNTEAFF.

The chain recombines TRBV5-4 with TRBJ2-1; the match to TRBD1 covers 8 bases. The trim removed 1 base at V and 0 bases at J, leaving 0 bases unmatched. Germline loops: CDR1 SGHNT, CDR2 YYREEE (reference sequence). This CDR3 contains 15 residues. CDR3 in DNA: TGTGCCAGCAGCTTGACAGGGGGCTCCTACAATGAGCAGTTCTTC. This sequence encodes CASSLTGGSYNEQFF. The complete variable domain, with remaining parts taken from reference TRBV5-4 and TRBJ2-1, reads ETGVTQSPTHLIKTRGQQVTLRCSSQSGHNTVSWYQQALGQGPQFIFQYYREEENGRGNFPPRFSGLQFPNYSSELNVNALELDDSALYLCASSLTGGSYNEQFFGPGTRLTVL.

This clonotype was observed a single time. The J gene is TRBJ2-1, the V gene TRBV30; the match to TRBD2 covers 7 bases. The germline gives CDR1 GTSNPN, CDR2 SVGIG (reference sequence). After removal of 7 bases from V and 0 bases from J, the junction contained 24 bases not matched to a gene. This CDR3 is 20 amino acids long. The CDR3 DNA is TGTGCCTACGCGGGGGTAGGGGCAGAAAGGGTATCGAGCTCCTACAATGAGCAGTTCTTC. This gives the protein CAYAGVGAERVSSSYNEQFF.

The chain employs TRBV4-1 and TRBJ1-5; D gene unclear. CDR3 length: 15 amino acids. Germline values: CDR1 MGHRA, CDR2 YSYEKL. Trimming took off 0 bases at V and 3 bases at J, with 9 bases between the two ends. CDR3 coding DNA: TGCGCCAGCAGCCAAGATGGACGGAACAATCAGCCCCAGCATTTT. It encodes CASSQDGRNNQPQHF.

The rearrangement joins TRBV15 to TRBJ1-4, with TRBD1 identical over 7 bases. The CDR3 spans 15 residues. Germline V gives CDR1 LNHNV, CDR2 YYDKDF (reference sequence). V shed 5 bases and J 5 bases; nucleotides not matched to a gene: 8. The CDR3 nucleotides read TGTGCCACCAGCGTTGACAGGGCCCGAAATGAAAAACTGTTTTTT. Translation: CATSVDRARNEKLFF.

This chain joins TRBV9 and TRBJ2-7; no reliable D call. The V gene's germline CDR1 is SGDLS and CDR2 YYNGEE. The CDR3 contains 14 residues. V lost 0 bases to trimming and J lost 1 base, with 8 bases between them. CDR3 nucleotide sequence: TGTGCCAGCAGCGTAGGCGTCCATTCCTACGAGCAGTACTTC. Translated, it gives CASSVGVHSYEQYF.